The 25 T cell receptor beta chains below all came from one sample that was sequenced in a study of blood T cell repertoires in COVID-19. Data came from immunoSEQ multiplex PCR; TCRdb stores just in-frame clones and leaves some out. Here the sample spans about 300,000 clones, roughly 84% being singletons. Material: peripheral blood. These receptors originate from a human donor with COVID-19, enrolled during active disease. The donor label of this sample is uncertain.

The chain couples TRBV5-1 to TRBJ2-6; D is possibly TRBD1 (6 bases). The germline gives CDR1 SGHRS, CDR2 YFSETQ. This CDR3 is 16 amino acids long. The V gene lost 3 bases and the J gene lost 6 bases, with 16 bases spanning the gap. The CDR3, as DNA: TGCGCCAGCAGCTCTCCACAGGGACCTCAGGCCAACGTCCTGACTTTC. It yields the protein CASSSPQGPQANVLTF.

V is TRBV11-2 and J is TRBJ2-2; tentative D call: TRBD2 (5 bases). Looked up from germline, CDR1 is SGHAT and CDR2 is FQNNGV. The CDR3 loop spans 14 amino acids. Trimming stripped 7 bases from V and 0 bases from J, with 9 bases between. The CDR3 sequence is CASKRGSNTGELFF. The CDR3 DNA reads as TGTGCCAGCAAACGGGGTTCGAACACCGGGGAGCTGTTTTTT.

The chain employs TRBV6-1 and TRBJ2-7; D is unclear. This CDR3 is 16 amino acids long. Germline V gene data show CDR1 as MNHNS and CDR2 as SASEGT. V lost 3 bases and J lost 3, with 18 bases in between. DNA of the CDR3: TGTGCCAGCAGTGACGGAGTCCAAGCCGCCGGCTACGAGCAGTACTTC. As protein: CASSDGVQAAGYEQYF.

V usage is TRBV6-6 and J usage is TRBJ1-5; the D gene is possibly TRBD1 (5 bases). The germline V and J ends were trimmed by 2 bases and 2 bases, with 13 bases remaining between them. This CDR3 is built from 16 residues. The germline V gene has CDR1 MNHNY and CDR2 SVGAGI (reference sequence). In DNA form, the CDR3 reads TGTGCCAGCAGTTACAGTCAGGGATACGGCAATCAGCCCCAGCATTTT. Translating it yields CASSYSQGYGNQPQHF.

V gene TRBV29-1 combines with J gene TRBJ2-1; TRBD2 matches at 12 bases. This CDR3 has 15 residues. Germline V gives CDR1 SQVTM, CDR2 ANQGSEA. J was trimmed by 5 bases and V by 4 bases; bases with no gene match: 6. The CDR3 spells CSVALGLAGNNEQFF. In DNA form, the CDR3 reads TGCAGCGTTGCCCTCGGACTAGCGGGAAACAATGAGCAGTTCTTC.

The chain carries TRBV5-1 and TRBJ2-1; 7 bases agree with TRBD2. V lost 0 bases and J lost 7; bases outside the gene matches: 10. This CDR3 has 16 residues. Germline V gene lookup returns CDR1 SGHRS and CDR2 YFSETQ. The CDR3 DNA is TGCGCCAGCAGCTTGGCCGGGGGGACTCCGGTAAATGAGCAGTTCTTC. It encodes CASSLAGGTPVNEQFF.

V gene TRBV28 combines with J gene TRBJ2-7; D unclear. This CDR3 is built from 12 residues. Per germline, CDR1 MDHEN and CDR2 SYDVKM. The V end was cut by 7 bases, the J end by 5 bases, with 12 bases between. CDR3 amino acids: CASTAALNEQYF. The CDR3 bases are TGTGCCAGCACCGCGGCCTTAAACGAGCAGTACTTC.

This chain uses TRBV2 with TRBJ2-3; perhaps TRBD2 as D (5 bases). Germline V gives CDR1 SNHLY, CDR2 FYNNEI. The V and J ends lost 1 base and 9 bases respectively, with 11 bases between them. There are 13 residues in the CDR3. The DNA of the CDR3 is TGTGCCAGCAGTGAAGGGAAGGCTAGCACGCAGTATTTT. Protein: CASSEGKASTQYF.

The V gene is TRBV6-4, the J gene TRBJ1-2; TRBD1 matches 11 bases. The CDR3 is 16 residues long. Trimming removed 0 bases from V and 2 bases from J; junction bases left unmatched: 2. Per the germline V gene, CDR1 is MRHNA and CDR2 is SNTAGT. CDR3 coding DNA: TGTGCCAGCAGTGACTCGGGACAGGGGGGGAACTATGGCTACACCTTC. Encoded protein: CASSDSGQGGNYGYTF.

This clone was seen a single time. The V gene is TRBV29-1, the J gene TRBJ1-1, with TRBD1 as a possible D gene (6 bases). Trimming left V 4 bases short and J 5 bases short, with 14 bases between. The CDR3 has 13 amino acids. Germline V lookup: CDR1 SQVTM, CDR2 ANQGSEA. DNA for the CDR3: TGCAGCGTTGTAGCGGGGGGCGGAACTGAAGCTTTCTTT. Protein sequence: CSVVAGGGTEAFF.

V is TRBV19 and J is TRBJ2-3; 11 positions match TRBD2. With 4 bases clipped from V and 5 bases from J, the junction kept 11 bases outside the gene matches. The length of the CDR3 is 17 residues. Germline V gene sequence: CDR1 LNHDA, CDR2 SQIVND (reference sequence). The CDR3 sequence: CASSTRTSGSNVDTQYF. The CDR3 DNA sequence: TGTGCCAGTAGTACTCGTACTAGCGGGAGTAACGTAGATACGCAGTATTTT.

In its sample, this clone was seen a few times. This chain connects TRBV7-3 to TRBJ2-7; TRBD2 might be the D (6 bases). Germline-derived CDR1 and CDR2 are SGHTA and FQGTGA. This CDR3 contains 14 residues. V lost 5 bases and J 9 bases, leaving 20 bases between the germline ends. CDR3 protein: CASSPPGSAGRQYF. In DNA, the CDR3 is TGTGCCAGCAGCCCCCCGGGCAGTGCGGGACGGCAGTACTTC.

The chain links TRBV29-1 to TRBJ1-1, with D hard to call. The CDR3 is made up of 13 amino acids. The germline V gene encodes CDR1 SQVTM and CDR2 ANQGSEA. V gave up 5 bases and J gave up 1 base, with 11 bases separating them. DNA for the CDR3: TGCAGCGTTTATGTTGGAGGGAACACTGAAGCTTTCTTT. Amino acid sequence: CSVYVGGNTEAFF. The complete variable domain, with remaining parts taken from reference TRBV29-1 and TRBJ1-1, reads SAVISQKPSRDICQRGTSLTIQCQVDSQVTMMFWYRQQPGQSLTLIATANQGSEATYESGFVIDKFPISRPNLTFSTLTVSNMSPEDSSIYLCSVYVGGNTEAFFGQGTRLTVV.

This clone has more than one count but fewer than ten. For the CDR3, the DNA is TGTGCCAGTAGTACCCCCGGGACAGGGTATTACAATGAGCAGTTCTTC. The encoded protein is CASSTPGTGYYNEQFF. J is TRBJ2-1 and V is TRBV19; 9 bases align to TRBD1. This CDR3 comprises 16 residues. The V and J ends lost 4 bases and 4 bases, in that order; junction bases with no gene match: 8. The V gene's germline CDR1 is LNHDA and CDR2 SQIVND (reference sequence).

Only a few counts were recorded for this clone. The V gene is TRBV6-2 or TRBV6-3, the J gene TRBJ1-2, with 11 bases lining up with TRBD1. Germline-derived CDR1 and CDR2 are MNHEY and SVGEGT. Trimming at V came to 5 bases and at J to 6 bases, leaving 5 bases not matched to a gene. The CDR3 is 14 residues long. CDR3 coding DNA: TGTGCCAGCAGTCGGGACAGGGGGTTGGATGGCTACACCTTC. Protein: CASSRDRGLDGYTF.

The rearrangement links TRBV11-2 to TRBJ2-4; maybe TRBD2 (6 bases). V was cut by 4 bases and J by 6 bases, with 16 bases left in between. The CDR3 is made up of 15 amino acids. Germline lookup yields CDR1 SGHAT and CDR2 FQNNGV. The CDR3 spells CASSSSGSSGNIQYF. The CDR3 DNA is TGTGCCAGCAGCTCCTCCGGGAGCAGTGGAAACATTCAGTACTTC.

The V call is TRBV7-3, the J call TRBJ2-1, with 10 nucleotides matching TRBD2. Germline-derived CDR1 and CDR2 are SGHTA and FQGTGA. The V gene end was trimmed by 2 bases and the J gene end by 3 bases; junction bases not matched to a gene: 4. CDR3 length: 16 amino acids. DNA for the CDR3: TGTGCCAGCAGCTTAGGGGCTAGCGGGGGCTACAATGAGCAGTTCTTC. Encoded protein: CASSLGASGGYNEQFF. The full variable domain, its missing parts supplied by reference TRBV7-3 and TRBJ2-1, is GAGVSQTPSNKVTEKGKYVELRCDPISGHTALYWYRQSLGQGPEFLIYFQGTGAADDSGLPNDRFFAVRPEGSVSTLKIQRTERGDSAVYLCASSLGASGGYNEQFFGPGTRLTVL.

The chain combines TRBV6-5 with TRBJ2-7, with 14 bases identical to TRBD2. The CDR3 has 15 residues. Trimming at V came to 5 bases and at J to 6 bases, leaving 6 bases not matched to a gene. Germline CDR1 and CDR2: MNHEY and SVGAGI. CDR3 nucleotide sequence: TGTGCCAGCAGTACGGGACTAGCGGGAGTTGCCGAGCAGTACTTC. Translated: CASSTGLAGVAEQYF.

The chain uses TRBV7-9 and TRBJ1-5, with TRBD1 matching 9 bases. Germline V lookup: CDR1 SEHNR, CDR2 FQNEAQ (reference sequence). This CDR3 has 15 amino acids. Germline trimming cut 2 bases from V and 7 bases from J; bases unmatched to any gene: 6. DNA for the CDR3: TGTGCCAGCAGCTTAACGGGACAGGGTAACCAGCCCCAGCATTTT. It yields the protein CASSLTGQGNQPQHF.

The rearrangement joins TRBV27 to TRBJ1-6, with TRBD1 matching 8 bases. Germline CDR1 is MNHEY and CDR2 is SMNVEV (reference sequence). The V and J ends lost 7 bases and 6 bases, in that order; junction bases with no gene match: 5. This CDR3 is built from 14 residues. Written as DNA, the CDR3 is TGTGCCAGCATCCCCGGGACAGGTAATTCACCCCTCCACTTT. Amino acid sequence: CASIPGTGNSPLHF.

This rearrangement joins TRBV5-1 to TRBJ2-1, with 8 bases matching TRBD1. Germline-derived CDR1 and CDR2 are SGHRS and YFSETQ. The V gene end was trimmed by 0 bases and the J gene end by 3 bases; junction bases not matched to a gene: 5. CDR3 length: 16 residues. CDR3 sequence: CASSLDRGINYNEQFF. In nucleotides, the CDR3 is TGCGCCAGCAGCTTGGACAGGGGGATCAACTACAATGAGCAGTTCTTC.

V gene TRBV2 combines with J gene TRBJ2-1; D unclear. Germline CDR1 and CDR2: SNHLY and FYNNEI. Trimming removed 4 bases at V and 5 bases at J, with 12 bases between. The CDR3 extends over 14 amino acids. The CDR3 nucleotides read TGTGCCAGCAGTGTTAGAGACAAAAACAATGAGCAGTTCTTC. Translated: CASSVRDKNNEQFF. Supplemented by reference TRBV2 and TRBJ2-1, the full variable domain reads EPEVTQTPSHQVTQMGQEVILRCVPISNHLYFYWYRQILGQKVEFLVSFYNNEISEKSEIFDDQFSVERPDGSNFTLKIRSTKLEDSAMYFCASSVRDKNNEQFFGPGTRLTVL.

The chain is built from TRBV6-8 and TRBJ1-5, with D perhaps matching TRBD1 (6 bases). The germline V gene encodes CDR1 MNHGY and CDR2 SAAAGT. V was pared by 6 bases and J by 7 bases, with 19 bases between. The CDR3 is 15 residues long. The CDR3 nucleotides read TGTGCCAGCAGCCGTACCTACAGGGTTAGACAGCCCCAGCATTTT. Translated: CASSRTYRVRQPQHF.

This CDR3 is CASSHSGLAVTYEQYF. CDR3 DNA sequence: TGTGCCAGTAGTCACTCGGGACTAGCTGTGACCTACGAGCAGTACTTC. V and J are TRBV19 and TRBJ2-7; 9 bases match TRBD2. V lost 5 bases and J lost 2; bases outside the gene matches: 10. From germline, CDR1 is LNHDA and CDR2 SQIVND (reference sequence). This CDR3 spans 16 amino acids.

The CDR3 sequence: CASGGETQYF. In DNA form, the CDR3 reads TGTGCCAGTGGGGGGGAGACCCAGTACTTC. The genes are TRBV19 and TRBJ2-5, with D perhaps TRBD2 (6 bases). Between the trimmed V and J ends, which lost 8 bases and 5 bases, there was a span of 6 bases. Per germline, CDR1 LNHDA and CDR2 SQIVND (reference sequence). The CDR3 runs to 10 residues.